Listed below are T cell receptor beta chains from one sample, sequenced in a study of cytomegalovirus exposure and HLA in healthy donors. Assay used: immunoSEQ multiplex PCR; TCRdb lists only in-frame clones, some missing. This table holds 60,000 to 100,000 clones, 78% found once. Sequencing was performed on PBMCs. The receptor source for this set is a man aged 40-49 years in good health and CMV-seronegative. Both conserved end residues are part of each CDR3. The D gene is left open where the match is weak. Not all rows give a size; the values are once, few, many and, for expanded clones, a class.

V gene: TRBV13; D gene: TRBD2; clone size: .; CDR3 protein: CASSLERTSGSGNIQYF
V gene: TRBV30; D gene: .; clone size: .; CDR3 protein: CAWSVMTGQNQPQHF
V gene: TRBV10-3; D gene: TRBD2; clone size: .; CDR3 protein: CAISPAGEVAYNEQFF
V gene: TRBV18; D gene: TRBD1; clone size: once; CDR3 protein: CASSPIFMTGGNEQYF
V gene: TRBV18; D gene: TRBD1; clone size: few; CDR3 protein: CASSGDRQGEKLFF
V gene: TRBV4-1; D gene: TRBD2; clone size: .; CDR3 protein: CASSQDQLAGEVSYEQYF
V gene: TRBV6-4; D gene: .; clone size: .; CDR3 protein: CASSDSTLAGSNQPQHF
V gene: TRBV2; D gene: .; clone size: once; CDR3 protein: CASSERQLTNEKLFF
V gene: TRBV6-1; D gene: .; clone size: .; CDR3 protein: CASSYGQPWVQYF
V gene: TRBV29-1; D gene: .; clone size: few; CDR3 protein: CSVSEGVSTDTQYF
V gene: TRBV18; D gene: TRBD1; clone size: .; CDR3 protein: CASSTGQAPFYGYTF
V gene: TRBV18; D gene: .; clone size: .; CDR3 protein: CASSPPLQGGEKLFF
V gene: TRBV5-1; D gene: .; clone size: .; CDR3 protein: CASSLRAGESYEQYF
V gene: TRBV6-5; D gene: .; clone size: .; CDR3 protein: CATTLTSASWEQYF
V gene: TRBV19; D gene: .; clone size: few; CDR3 protein: CASSSFTGGQETQYF
V gene: TRBV6-4; D gene: TRBD2; clone size: few; CDR3 protein: CASSHLAGDSDTQYF
V gene: TRBV27; D gene: .; clone size: few; CDR3 protein: CASSLVGEAQYF
V gene: TRBV9; D gene: TRBD1; clone size: .; CDR3 protein: CASSQTGEAGQYF
V gene: TRBV18; D gene: .; clone size: .; CDR3 protein: CASSPGDQPQHF
V gene: TRBV7-9; D gene: TRBD1; clone size: .; CDR3 protein: CASGTDRDRAYEQYF
V gene: TRBV10-3; D gene: TRBD1; clone size: .; CDR3 protein: CAISGTGGTGELFF
V gene: TRBV5-1; D gene: .; clone size: .; CDR3 protein: CASSLWGQAYEQYF
V gene: TRBV4-1; D gene: .; clone size: .; CDR3 protein: CASSLNSGTKYGYTF